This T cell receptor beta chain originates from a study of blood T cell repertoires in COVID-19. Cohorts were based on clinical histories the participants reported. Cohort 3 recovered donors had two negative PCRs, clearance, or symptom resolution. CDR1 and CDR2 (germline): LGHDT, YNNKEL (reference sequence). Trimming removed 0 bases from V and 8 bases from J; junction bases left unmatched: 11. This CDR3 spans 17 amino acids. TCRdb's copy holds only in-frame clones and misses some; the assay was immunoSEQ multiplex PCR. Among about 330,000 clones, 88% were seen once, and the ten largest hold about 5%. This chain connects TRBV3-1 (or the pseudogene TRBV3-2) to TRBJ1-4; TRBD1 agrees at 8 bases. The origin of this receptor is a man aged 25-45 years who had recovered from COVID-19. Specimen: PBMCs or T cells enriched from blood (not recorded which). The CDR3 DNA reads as TGTGCCAGCAGCCAAGAAGCCTGGACAGGGTTAGAAGAAAAACTGTTTTTT. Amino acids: CASSQEAWTGLEEKLFF.